In this sample, the clone carrying this TCR beta chain turned up a few times. Antigen unknown. The CDR3 runs to 14 residues. Deletions cut 7 bases from V and 9 bases from J, with 18 bases between. The V gene's germline CDR1 is KGHDR and CDR2 SFDVKD. This specimen belongs to a study of T cells after yellow fever vaccination. The study, taken as a whole, reports: Abundant contaminating clonotypes from the bulk population could appear in FACS-sorted repertoires.

TCRdb fed the 5' RACE reads into MiXCR, producing one record per CDR3 protein. The sample lists some 400,000 distinct CDR3 sequences, approximately 19% occurring once. The receptor was isolated from a man between 18 and 35 years old who received the YFV17D yellow fever vaccine. The chain uses TRBV24-1 and TRBJ2-1; the D gene is possibly TRBD1 (6 bases). Sequenced material: PBMCs, taken before the yellow fever booster vaccination. The CDR3 DNA reads TGTGCCACCAGAACAAACAGGGAGCAGGGTGAGCAGTTCTTC. This sequence encodes CATRTNREQGEQFF.